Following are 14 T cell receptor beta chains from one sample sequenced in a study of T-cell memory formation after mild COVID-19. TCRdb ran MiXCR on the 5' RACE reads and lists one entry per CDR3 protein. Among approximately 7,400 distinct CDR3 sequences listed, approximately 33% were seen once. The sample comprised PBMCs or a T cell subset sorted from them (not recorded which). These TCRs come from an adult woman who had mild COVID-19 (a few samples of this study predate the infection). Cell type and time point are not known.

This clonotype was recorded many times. The chain's CDR3 is CASSFGRVGGYTF. CDR3 DNA sequence: TGTGCCAGCAGTTTCGGCAGGGTCGGTGGCTACACCTTC. The chain employs TRBV27 and TRBJ1-2; tentative D call: TRBD1 (5 bases). Trimming left V 3 bases short and J 7 bases short, with 12 bases between. CDR1 MNHEY and CDR2 SMNVEV come from the germline V gene (reference sequence). There are 13 residues in the CDR3.

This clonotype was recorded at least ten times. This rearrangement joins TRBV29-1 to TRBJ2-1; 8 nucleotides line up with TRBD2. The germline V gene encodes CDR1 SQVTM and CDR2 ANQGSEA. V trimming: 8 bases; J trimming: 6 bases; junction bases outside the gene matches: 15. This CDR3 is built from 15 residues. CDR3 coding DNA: TGCAGCCTTGTCGGGGGGGGTCGACAAGGCAATGAGCAGTTCTTC. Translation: CSLVGGGRQGNEQFF.

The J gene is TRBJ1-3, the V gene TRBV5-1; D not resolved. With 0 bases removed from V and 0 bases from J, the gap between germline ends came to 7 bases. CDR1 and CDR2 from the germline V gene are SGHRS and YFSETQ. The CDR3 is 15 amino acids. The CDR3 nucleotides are TGCGCCAGCAGCTTGGGAACGGGCTCTGGAAACACCATATATTTT. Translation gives CASSLGTGSGNTIYF.

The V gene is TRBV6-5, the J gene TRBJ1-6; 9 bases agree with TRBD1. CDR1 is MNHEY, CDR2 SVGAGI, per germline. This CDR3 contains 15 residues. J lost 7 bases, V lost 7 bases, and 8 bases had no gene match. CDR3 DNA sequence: TGTGCCAGCACTAAAGCGGACAGGGGAAATTCACCCCTCCACTTT. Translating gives CASTKADRGNSPLHF.

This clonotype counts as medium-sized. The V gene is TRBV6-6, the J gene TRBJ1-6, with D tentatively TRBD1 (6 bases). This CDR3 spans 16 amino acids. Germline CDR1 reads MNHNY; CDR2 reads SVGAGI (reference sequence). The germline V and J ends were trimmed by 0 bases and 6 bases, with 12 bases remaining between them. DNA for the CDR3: TGTGCCAGCAGTTACTCAACAGGGACCCCTAATTCACCCCTCCACTTT. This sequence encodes CASSYSTGTPNSPLHF.

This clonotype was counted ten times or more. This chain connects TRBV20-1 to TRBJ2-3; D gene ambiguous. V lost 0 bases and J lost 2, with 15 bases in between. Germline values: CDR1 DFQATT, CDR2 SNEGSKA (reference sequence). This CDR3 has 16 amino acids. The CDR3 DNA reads TGCAGTGCTAGAGATCAGACTTCCCACTACACAGATACGCAGTATTTT. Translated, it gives CSARDQTSHYTDTQYF.

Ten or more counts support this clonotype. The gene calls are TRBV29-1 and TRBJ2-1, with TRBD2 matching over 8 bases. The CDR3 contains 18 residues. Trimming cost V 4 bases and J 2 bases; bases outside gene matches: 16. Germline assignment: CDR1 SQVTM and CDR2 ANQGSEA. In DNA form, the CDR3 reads TGCAGCGTTGTTAGCGGGCCCATTAGCGGGACCCCCTACAATGAGCAGTTCTTC. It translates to CSVVSGPISGTPYNEQFF.

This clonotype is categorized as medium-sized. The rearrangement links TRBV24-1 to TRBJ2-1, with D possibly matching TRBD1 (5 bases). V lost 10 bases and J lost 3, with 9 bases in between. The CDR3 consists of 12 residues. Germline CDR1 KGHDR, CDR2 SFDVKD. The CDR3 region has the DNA TGTGCCACAGAAGACAGCTACAATGAGCAGTTCTTC. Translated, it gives CATEDSYNEQFF.

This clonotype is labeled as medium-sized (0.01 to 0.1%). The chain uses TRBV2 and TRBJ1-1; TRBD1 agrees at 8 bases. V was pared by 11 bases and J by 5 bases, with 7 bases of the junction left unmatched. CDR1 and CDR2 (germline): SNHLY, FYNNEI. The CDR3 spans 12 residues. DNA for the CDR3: TGTGCCGCGAGGACAGGGAAGACTGAAGCTTTCTTT. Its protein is CAARTGKTEAFF.

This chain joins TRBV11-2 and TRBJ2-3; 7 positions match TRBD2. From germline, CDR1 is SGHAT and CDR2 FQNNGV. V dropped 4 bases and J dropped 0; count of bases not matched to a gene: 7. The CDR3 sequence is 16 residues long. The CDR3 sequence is CASSSGAGVSTDTQYF. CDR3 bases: TGTGCCAGCAGCTCCGGGGCGGGAGTGAGCACAGATACGCAGTATTTT.

CDR3 DNA sequence: TGCAGTGCTAGAACCGAAGCGGGAGTTTGGGATACGCAGTATTTT. This sequence encodes CSARTEAGVWDTQYF. The chain recombines TRBV20-1 with TRBJ2-3; 8 nucleotides line up with TRBD2. The V segment lost 2 bases and the J segment 6 bases; nucleotides outside the gene matches: 10. Germline assignment: CDR1 DFQATT and CDR2 SNEGSKA (reference sequence). This CDR3 contains 15 residues.

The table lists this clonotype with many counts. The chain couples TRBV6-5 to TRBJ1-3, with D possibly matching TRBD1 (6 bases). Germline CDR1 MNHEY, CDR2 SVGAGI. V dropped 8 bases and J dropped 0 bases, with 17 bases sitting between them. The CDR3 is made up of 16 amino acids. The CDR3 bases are TGTGCCAGCGGCAGGGGCCCCACACCCTCTGGAAACACCATATATTTT. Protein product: CASGRGPTPSGNTIYF.

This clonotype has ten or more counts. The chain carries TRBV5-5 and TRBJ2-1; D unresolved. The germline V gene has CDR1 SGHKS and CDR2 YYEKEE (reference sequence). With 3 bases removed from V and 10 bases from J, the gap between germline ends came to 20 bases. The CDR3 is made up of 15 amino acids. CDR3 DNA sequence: TGTGCCAGCAGCTCTCCCCCAGGCTCGGACGGGGAGCAGTTCTTC. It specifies CASSSPPGSDGEQFF.

The DNA of the CDR3 is TGCAGTGCTAGAAGGGGGAGGGAGCGTCCAGATACGCAGTATTTT. Translating it yields CSARRGRERPDTQYF. J is TRBJ2-3 and V is TRBV20-1; D perhaps matches TRBD2 (7 bases). The length of the CDR3 is 15 residues. Germline values: CDR1 DFQATT, CDR2 SNEGSKA (reference sequence). V was clipped by 2 bases and J by 4 bases, with 16 bases between them.